This T cell receptor beta chain was retrieved from a study of control samples from healthy donors and cancer patients. The ends were cut back, 6 bases at V and 5 bases at J, with 7 bases in the middle. CDR3 length equals 12 residues. Germline V gene lookup returns CDR1 MRHNA and CDR2 SNTAGT. Clones were read by immunoSEQ multiplex PCR, and TCRdb kept only the in-frame ones, dropping some. The sample has 90,000 to 150,000 clones, roughly 89% seen once. The receptor was isolated from a man between 25 and 39 years old in good health. The chain links TRBV6-4 to TRBJ2-2, with no clear D. Sequencing used blood. CDR3 DNA: TGTGCCAGCAGAAGTATAACCGGGGAGCTGTTTTTT. Its translation: CASRSITGELFF.